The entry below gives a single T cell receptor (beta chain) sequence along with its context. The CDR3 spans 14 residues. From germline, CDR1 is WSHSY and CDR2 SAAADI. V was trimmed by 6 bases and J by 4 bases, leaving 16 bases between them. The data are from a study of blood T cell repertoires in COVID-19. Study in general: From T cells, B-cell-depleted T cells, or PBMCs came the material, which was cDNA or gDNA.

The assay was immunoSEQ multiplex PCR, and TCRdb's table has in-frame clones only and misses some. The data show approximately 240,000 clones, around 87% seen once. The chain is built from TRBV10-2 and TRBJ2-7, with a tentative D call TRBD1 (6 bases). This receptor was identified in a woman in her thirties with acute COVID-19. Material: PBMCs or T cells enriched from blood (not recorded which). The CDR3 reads CASRDRSAPYEQYF. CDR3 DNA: TGCGCCAGCAGGGACAGATCTGCGCCTTACGAGCAGTACTTC.